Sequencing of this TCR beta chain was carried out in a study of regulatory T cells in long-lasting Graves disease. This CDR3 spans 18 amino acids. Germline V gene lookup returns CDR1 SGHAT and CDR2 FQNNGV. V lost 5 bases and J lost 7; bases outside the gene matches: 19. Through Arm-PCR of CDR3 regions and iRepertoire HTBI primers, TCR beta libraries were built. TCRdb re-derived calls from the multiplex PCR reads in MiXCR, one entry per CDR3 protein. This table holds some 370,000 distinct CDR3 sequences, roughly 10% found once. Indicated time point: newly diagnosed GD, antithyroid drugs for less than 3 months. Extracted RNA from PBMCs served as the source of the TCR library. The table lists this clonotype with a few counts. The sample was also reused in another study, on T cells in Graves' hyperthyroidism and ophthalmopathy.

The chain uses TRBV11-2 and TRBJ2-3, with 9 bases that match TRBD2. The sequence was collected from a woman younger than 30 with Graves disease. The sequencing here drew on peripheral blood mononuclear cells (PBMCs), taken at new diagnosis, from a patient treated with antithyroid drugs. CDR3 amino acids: CASSLGGAGGIYLNTQYF. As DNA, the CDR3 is TGTGCCAGCAGCCTAGGGGGAGCGGGGGGCATATACCTGAATACGCAGTATTTT.